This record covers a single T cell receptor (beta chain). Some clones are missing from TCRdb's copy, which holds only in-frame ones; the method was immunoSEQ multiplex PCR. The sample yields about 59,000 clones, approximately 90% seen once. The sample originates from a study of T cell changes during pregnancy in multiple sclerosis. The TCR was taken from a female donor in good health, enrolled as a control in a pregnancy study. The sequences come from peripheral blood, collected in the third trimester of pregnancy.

CDR3 sequence reads: CASTQGQGNYGYTF. The CDR3 DNA reads TGTGCCAGTACCCAGGGGCAAGGAAATTATGGCTACACCTTC. The genes are TRBV28 and TRBJ1-2, with a weak D call TRBD1 (6 bases). This CDR3 is built from 14 residues. Germline values: CDR1 MDHEN, CDR2 SYDVKM. V lost 9 bases, J lost 5 bases, and 19 bases lay in between.